This is a list of T cell receptor beta chains from one sample in a study of T cells in Graves' hyperthyroidism and ophthalmopathy. TCRdb used MiXCR to reprocess the multiplex PCR reads, holding one entry per CDR3 protein. This table has over 500,000 distinct CDR3 sequences, about 15% appearing once. Sequencing was done on a sample of blood. These receptors came from a woman between 18 and 30 years old with Graves' ophthalmopathy. The CDR3 runs from the conserved cysteine through the conserved F or W. Each record gives: V gene, J gene, clone size, D gene, CDR3 DNA, CDR3 protein. D genes are given only for firm matches. Clone size is shown for a subset of rows, as once, few, many or a class of expanded clone.

v_gene: TRBV20-1; j_gene: TRBJ1-1; abundance: NA; d_gene: NA; CDR3nt: TGCAGGGGGACAAGGGATTACACTGAAGCTTTCTTT; CDR3aa: CRGTRDYTEAFF
v_gene: TRBV20-1; j_gene: TRBJ2-3; abundance: NA; d_gene: NA; CDR3nt: TGCAGTGCTAGAAGAGCGGCTTCCACAGATACGCAGTATTTT; CDR3aa: CSARRAASTDTQYF
v_gene: TRBV20-1; j_gene: TRBJ1-1; abundance: many; d_gene: NA; CDR3nt: TGCAGTGCTAGTCCCGACGGAGACACTGAAGCTTTCTTT; CDR3aa: CSASPDGDTEAFF
v_gene: TRBV7-2; j_gene: TRBJ1-2; abundance: many; d_gene: NA; CDR3nt: TGTGCCAGCAGCTTAGAGGGGATATATGGCTACACCTTC; CDR3aa: CASSLEGIYGYTF
v_gene: TRBV20-1; j_gene: TRBJ1-2; abundance: many; d_gene: NA; CDR3nt: TGCAGTGCTAGAAACACCCGGGACACCTATGGCTACACCTTC; CDR3aa: CSARNTRDTYGYTF
v_gene: TRBV7-9; j_gene: TRBJ1-1; abundance: many; d_gene: NA; CDR3nt: TGTGCCAGCAGCACGGAACAGAGACGGGGCACTGAAGCTTTCTTT; CDR3aa: CASSTEQRRGTEAFF
v_gene: TRBV6-1; j_gene: TRBJ2-2; abundance: NA; d_gene: TRBD1; CDR3nt: TGTGCCAGCAACAGGGGCTCGAACACCGGGGAGCTGTTTTTT; CDR3aa: CASNRGSNTGELFF
v_gene: TRBV6-1; j_gene: TRBJ1-2; abundance: many; d_gene: NA; CDR3nt: TGTGCCAGCAGTGAGTCCAGGGTAGCCTATGGCTACACCTTC; CDR3aa: CASSESRVAYGYTF
v_gene: TRBV29-1; j_gene: TRBJ2-2; abundance: few; d_gene: NA; CDR3nt: TGCAGCGTTCTGGAGGCGAACACCGGGGAGCTGTTTTTT; CDR3aa: CSVLEANTGELFF
v_gene: TRBV27; j_gene: TRBJ1-6; abundance: few; d_gene: NA; CDR3nt: TGTGCCAGCAGTTGGGACGGACTGTATAATTCACCCCTCCACTTT; CDR3aa: CASSWDGLYNSPLHF
v_gene: TRBV6-5; j_gene: TRBJ1-4; abundance: many; d_gene: TRBD1; CDR3nt: TGTGCCAGCAGTCGCGCCGGGACAGGGAAGGAAAAACTGTTTTTT; CDR3aa: CASSRAGTGKEKLFF
v_gene: TRBV30; j_gene: TRBJ1-1; abundance: many; d_gene: NA; CDR3nt: TGTGCCTGGACCGAGGATAGTTACACTGAAGCTTTCTTT; CDR3aa: CAWTEDSYTEAFF
v_gene: TRBV12-3/TRBV12-4; j_gene: TRBJ1-2; abundance: few; d_gene: NA; CDR3nt: TGTGCCAGCAGTTTATCTGTTGACTATGGCTACACCTTC; CDR3aa: CASSLSVDYGYTF
v_gene: TRBV28; j_gene: TRBJ1-5; abundance: many; d_gene: TRBD1; CDR3nt: TGTGCCAGCAGTTTAAGGGGTTTAGGGACAGCGGGCAATCAGCCCCAGCATTTT; CDR3aa: CASSLRGLGTAGNQPQHF
v_gene: TRBV28; j_gene: TRBJ2-1; abundance: NA; d_gene: TRBD2; CDR3nt: TGTGCCAGCAGTGCATACCCCGGGACTAGCGGAAATGAGCAGTTCTTC; CDR3aa: CASSAYPGTSGNEQFF
v_gene: TRBV20-1; j_gene: TRBJ2-1; abundance: few; d_gene: TRBD2; CDR3nt: TGCAGTGCTGCCCCCGGGTCGGCGGGAGGTACGGATGAGCAGTTCTTC; CDR3aa: CSAAPGSAGGTDEQFF
v_gene: TRBV30; j_gene: TRBJ1-5; abundance: NA; d_gene: NA; CDR3nt: TGTGCCTGGAGCCCAGGGTGGGGGAATCAGCCCCAGCATTTT; CDR3aa: CAWSPGWGNQPQHF
v_gene: TRBV7-2; j_gene: TRBJ1-4; abundance: few; d_gene: NA; CDR3nt: TGTGCCAGCAGCTTAACCGGGGCCGAGGGTGAAAAACTGTTTTTT; CDR3aa: CASSLTGAEGEKLFF
v_gene: TRBV7-9; j_gene: TRBJ1-3; abundance: NA; d_gene: NA; CDR3nt: TGTGCCAGCAGCGCCGACAGATTAGGAAACACCATATATTTT; CDR3aa: CASSADRLGNTIYF
v_gene: TRBV9; j_gene: TRBJ2-5; abundance: many; d_gene: NA; CDR3nt: TGTGCCAGCAGCGTACAAAGCCCGCCGGAGACCCAGTACTTC; CDR3aa: CASSVQSPPETQYF
v_gene: TRBV13; j_gene: TRBJ2-7; abundance: NA; d_gene: TRBD2; CDR3nt: TGTGCCAGCAGCTCATCCGGGACTAGCGGAACCTACGAGCAGTACTTC; CDR3aa: CASSSSGTSGTYEQYF
v_gene: TRBV7-6; j_gene: TRBJ1-5; abundance: many; d_gene: TRBD1; CDR3nt: TGTGCCAGCAGCCTCAGACAGGGGCCCAATCAGCCCCAGCATTTT; CDR3aa: CASSLRQGPNQPQHF
v_gene: TRBV28; j_gene: TRBJ2-3; abundance: NA; d_gene: TRBD2; CDR3nt: TGTGCCAGCAGTCCGATTAGACTAGCGGGGGGGCCGGATACGCAGTATTTT; CDR3aa: CASSPIRLAGGPDTQYF
v_gene: TRBV20-1; j_gene: TRBJ2-2; abundance: few; d_gene: NA; CDR3nt: TGCAGTGCTAGCCTCCGACAGGCCAACACCGGGGAGCTGTTTTTT; CDR3aa: CSASLRQANTGELFF
v_gene: TRBV6-1; j_gene: TRBJ1-2; abundance: many; d_gene: NA; CDR3nt: TGTGCCAGCAGCGAGTATCGGACCGCGGGGAGCTATGGCTACACCTTC; CDR3aa: CASSEYRTAGSYGYTF
v_gene: TRBV7-9; j_gene: TRBJ1-1; abundance: many; d_gene: TRBD1; CDR3nt: TGTGCCAGCAGCCTAGGGGCAGGGGGACGAAACACTGAAGCTTTCTTT; CDR3aa: CASSLGAGGRNTEAFF
v_gene: TRBV29-1; j_gene: TRBJ1-1; abundance: few; d_gene: NA; CDR3nt: TGCAGCGTTCTACATCCGGGAGGGCGAGGTACTGAAGCTTTCTTT; CDR3aa: CSVLHPGGRGTEAFF
v_gene: TRBV6-1; j_gene: TRBJ1-4; abundance: few; d_gene: TRBD1; CDR3nt: TGTGCCAGCAGGAGACAGGGAGGGGAAAAACTGTTTTTT; CDR3aa: CASRRQGGEKLFF
v_gene: TRBV7-2; j_gene: TRBJ2-7; abundance: many; d_gene: NA; CDR3nt: TGTGCCAGCAGCTTAGATGGGGTTCGACCTACCTACGAGCAGTACTTC; CDR3aa: CASSLDGVRPTYEQYF
v_gene: TRBV27; j_gene: TRBJ2-1; abundance: many; d_gene: NA; CDR3nt: TGTGCCAGCAGTGGGCCCCGAGGTCGTCAGGACAGCTCCTACAATGAGCAGTTCTTC; CDR3aa: CASSGPRGRQDSSYNEQFF
v_gene: TRBV7-8; j_gene: TRBJ1-2; abundance: NA; d_gene: NA; CDR3nt: TGTGCCAGCAGCTCCCGCGGGGGCAGAGGCTATGGCTACACCTTC; CDR3aa: CASSSRGGRGYGYTF
v_gene: TRBV5-5; j_gene: TRBJ1-4; abundance: NA; d_gene: NA; CDR3nt: TGTGCCAGCGGACCAAATCAGGGGGAAAAACTGTTTTTT; CDR3aa: CASGPNQGEKLFF
v_gene: TRBV30; j_gene: TRBJ2-1; abundance: many; d_gene: NA; CDR3nt: TGTGCCTGGAGTGTAAAGGGGACATCCCAGGGGCAGTTCTTC; CDR3aa: CAWSVKGTSQGQFF
v_gene: TRBV28; j_gene: TRBJ2-5; abundance: many; d_gene: TRBD2; CDR3nt: TGTGCCAGCAGTTTACCTAGCGGGAGGGCCAGCGAGACCCAGTACTTC; CDR3aa: CASSLPSGRASETQYF
v_gene: TRBV4-1; j_gene: TRBJ2-7; abundance: many; d_gene: TRBD2; CDR3nt: TGCGCCAGCAGCCCCGGGACTAGCGGGACGTACGAGCAGTACTTC; CDR3aa: CASSPGTSGTYEQYF
v_gene: TRBV20-1; j_gene: TRBJ1-1; abundance: few; d_gene: NA; CDR3nt: TGCAGTGCCCCGCGGGGCAGGGCTAAGAGCACTGAAGCTTTCTTT; CDR3aa: CSAPRGRAKSTEAFF
v_gene: TRBV11-2; j_gene: TRBJ2-7; abundance: many; d_gene: NA; CDR3nt: TGTGCCAGCAGCTTAAACGGGAGATACGAGCAGTACTTC; CDR3aa: CASSLNGRYEQYF
v_gene: TRBV29-1; j_gene: TRBJ2-1; abundance: many; d_gene: NA; CDR3nt: TGCAGCGTTGAAGATCCATGGTTCAGCTCCTACAATGAGCAGTTCTTC; CDR3aa: CSVEDPWFSSYNEQFF
v_gene: TRBV10-3; j_gene: TRBJ1-1; abundance: many; d_gene: NA; CDR3nt: TGTGCCATCCTCTCCGGGCAGGGGAACACTGAAGCTTTCTTT; CDR3aa: CAILSGQGNTEAFF
v_gene: TRBV6-1; j_gene: TRBJ2-3; abundance: many; d_gene: NA; CDR3nt: TGTGCCAGCAGTGAAGCGCTTGTCGACAGCTTAGATACGCAGTATTTT; CDR3aa: CASSEALVDSLDTQYF
v_gene: TRBV20-1; j_gene: TRBJ2-2; abundance: many; d_gene: NA; CDR3nt: TGCAGTGCTAGGTTTAACGGGGAGCTGTTTTTT; CDR3aa: CSARFNGELFF
v_gene: TRBV5-1; j_gene: TRBJ1-5; abundance: many; d_gene: NA; CDR3nt: TGCGCCAGCAGCTTGGCTCCTGATCAGCCCCAGCATTTT; CDR3aa: CASSLAPDQPQHF
v_gene: TRBV12-3/TRBV12-4; j_gene: TRBJ1-1; abundance: many; d_gene: NA; CDR3nt: TGTGCCAGCAGTTCCCTCTACACTGAAGCTTTCTTT; CDR3aa: CASSSLYTEAFF
v_gene: TRBV11-1; j_gene: TRBJ2-7; abundance: many; d_gene: TRBD1; CDR3nt: TGTGCCAGCAGTCTATCCGGGACAGGGTCCCCCTACGAGCAGTACTTC; CDR3aa: CASSLSGTGSPYEQYF
v_gene: TRBV2; j_gene: TRBJ1-2; abundance: many; d_gene: NA; CDR3nt: TGTGCCAGCAGTGATAGGCCACAGCGGACCCTCTATGGCTACACCTTC; CDR3aa: CASSDRPQRTLYGYTF
v_gene: TRBV7-8; j_gene: TRBJ2-7; abundance: many; d_gene: TRBD2; CDR3nt: TGTGCCAGCAGCTTTGGCGGGAGTAGATCCTACGAGCAGTACTTC; CDR3aa: CASSFGGSRSYEQYF
v_gene: TRBV3-1; j_gene: TRBJ2-1; abundance: many; d_gene: TRBD1; CDR3nt: TGTGCCAGCAGCGAGGACAGGGGCACCTACAATGAGCAGTTCTTC; CDR3aa: CASSEDRGTYNEQFF
v_gene: TRBV9; j_gene: TRBJ1-2; abundance: few; d_gene: NA; CDR3nt: TGTGCCAGCAGCGTAGATCCCCTCTATGGCTACACCTTC; CDR3aa: CASSVDPLYGYTF
v_gene: TRBV2; j_gene: TRBJ1-1; abundance: many; d_gene: NA; CDR3nt: TGTGCCAGCACCCTCCTAGGAGGCGCTTTCTTT; CDR3aa: CASTLLGGAFF
v_gene: TRBV6-2/TRBV6-3; j_gene: TRBJ2-1; abundance: many; d_gene: NA; CDR3nt: TGTGCCAGCAACTCGGGGGCTAGCGAGGAAGTTGAGCAGTTCTTC; CDR3aa: CASNSGASEEVEQFF
v_gene: TRBV5-8; j_gene: TRBJ2-1; abundance: few; d_gene: NA; CDR3nt: TGTGCCAGCAGCGTGACCCGGGGGCAGTTCTTC; CDR3aa: CASSVTRGQFF
v_gene: TRBV28; j_gene: TRBJ2-2; abundance: few; d_gene: NA; CDR3nt: TGTGCCAGCCGGTGGGCAGCGAACACCGGGGAGCTGTTTTTT; CDR3aa: CASRWAANTGELFF
v_gene: TRBV27; j_gene: TRBJ2-3; abundance: NA; d_gene: NA; CDR3nt: TGTGCCAGCAGTTTTGGTGCCAGGGGAGATACGCAGTATTTT; CDR3aa: CASSFGARGDTQYF
v_gene: TRBV28; j_gene: TRBJ1-1; abundance: many; d_gene: NA; CDR3nt: TGTGCCAGCATCCAAAAGTGGGGTGAAGCTTTCTTT; CDR3aa: CASIQKWGEAFF
v_gene: TRBV13; j_gene: TRBJ1-1; abundance: many; d_gene: NA; CDR3nt: TGTGCCAGCAGCCCTACACCGTACACTGAAGCTTTCTTT; CDR3aa: CASSPTPYTEAFF
v_gene: TRBV27; j_gene: TRBJ2-7; abundance: many; d_gene: NA; CDR3nt: TGTGCCAGCACCAAAAGTGCGTCAGCCTACGAGCAGTACTTC; CDR3aa: CASTKSASAYEQYF
v_gene: TRBV30; j_gene: TRBJ2-2; abundance: few; d_gene: NA; CDR3nt: TGTGCCTGGAGTGGGGACCGGGGAGTCTTACCCGGGGAGCTGTTTTTT; CDR3aa: CAWSGDRGVLPGELFF